The text below deals with one T cell receptor (beta chain). These data belong to a study of blood T cell repertoires in COVID-19. Study summary: Acute and convalescent COVID-19 specimens originated in the United States, Italy and Spain. The cDNA or gDNA used as material had been derived from T cells, B-cell-depleted T cells, or PBMCs.

Enrolment of Seattle patients took place during active infection, and they were followed longitudinally. In the authors' workflow: How many nucleated cells were present was estimated from reference gene primer amplification. Some clones are missing from TCRdb's copy, which holds only in-frame ones; the method was immunoSEQ multiplex PCR. From that table come the V and J calls and clone size; the DNA was used to work out D and trimming. The table includes some 50,000 clones, more than 85% detected once. The CDR3 contains 16 residues. CDR1 and CDR2 (germline): MNHNS, SASEGT. With V trimmed by 2 bases and J by 0 bases, 3 bases remained unmatched.

Input material: peripheral blood. This chain uses TRBV6-1 with TRBJ2-7, with 11 bases aligning to TRBD1. The TCR originated in a man between 60 and 70 years old with COVID-19, enrolled during active disease. The DNA for the CDR3 is TGTGCCAGCAGTGAACCGGGGACAGGGGGCTCCTACGAGCAGTACTTC. This encodes CASSEPGTGGSYEQYF.